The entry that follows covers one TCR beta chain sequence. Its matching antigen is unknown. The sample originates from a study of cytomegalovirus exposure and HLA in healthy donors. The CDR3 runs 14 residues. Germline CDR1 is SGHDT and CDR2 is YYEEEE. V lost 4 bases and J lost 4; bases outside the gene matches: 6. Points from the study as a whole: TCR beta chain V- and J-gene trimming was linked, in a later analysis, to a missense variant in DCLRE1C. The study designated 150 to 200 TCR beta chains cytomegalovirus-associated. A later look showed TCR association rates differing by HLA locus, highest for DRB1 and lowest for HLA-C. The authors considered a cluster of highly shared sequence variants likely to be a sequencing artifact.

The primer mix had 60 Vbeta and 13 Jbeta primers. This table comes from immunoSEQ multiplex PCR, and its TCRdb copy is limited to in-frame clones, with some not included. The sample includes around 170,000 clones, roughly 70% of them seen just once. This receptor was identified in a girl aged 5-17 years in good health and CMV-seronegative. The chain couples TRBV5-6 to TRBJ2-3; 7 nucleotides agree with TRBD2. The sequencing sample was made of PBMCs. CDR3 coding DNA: TGTGCCAGCAGCCAACCAAGCGGGGCAGATACGCAGTATTTT. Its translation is CASSQPSGADTQYF.